This T cell receptor (beta chain) was captured by sequencing in a study of beta chain features in type 1 diabetes. Trimming took off 3 bases at V and 0 bases at J, with 8 bases between the two ends. Germline V gene data show CDR1 as SGHTA and CDR2 as FQGNSA. The CDR3 contains 14 residues. This clone was found a few times. Its target is not known. The entirety of the isolated RNA underwent reverse transcription, so expressed TCRB transcripts were sequenced. TCRdb keeps only in-frame clones here, not all; method: immunoSEQ multiplex PCR. The sample has 600,000 or so clones; 11% to 15% are singletons. Overall study results and limits: For cells with high TCR expression, cDNA sequencing could yield over-representation. Across all four CD4+ subsets, people with type 1 diabetes showed modestly shorter TCRB CDR3s. PCR could preferentially amplify shorter templates, alike in patients and controls. There were fewer insertions and more deletions at the VDJ junctions of type 1 diabetes patients.

This chain links TRBV7-2 with TRBJ1-1, with D hard to call. The origin of this receptor is a young man with type 1 diabetes. Sequenced material: naive CD4+ T cells from blood. CDR3 sequence: CASSLEIMNTEAFF. DNA for the CDR3: TGTGCCAGCAGCTTGGAGATCATGAACACTGAAGCTTTCTTT. The full variable domain, its missing parts supplied by reference TRBV7-2 and TRBJ1-1, is GAGVSQSPSNKVTEKGKDVELRCDPISGHTALYWYRQSLGQGLEFLIYFQGNSAPDKSGLPSDRFSAERTGGSVSTLTIQRTQQEDSAVYLCASSLEIMNTEAFFGQGTRLTVV.